The 11 T cell receptor beta chains presented below share a single source sample, sequenced in a study of technical replicates of blood from a few donors (dated by TCRdb to between 2016 and 2019). Library method: the immunoSEQ multiplex PCR assay. In TCRdb, the immuneACCESS table is reduced to in-frame sequences with V and J assigned. These tables do not hold every clone; where another copy was compared, an unresolved V gene accounts for under half, and the others remain unexplained. The sample records approximately 70,000 clones, over 80% of which are singletons. The ten largest clones represent 0.42% of the sample. The material sequenced was T cells isolated from PBMCs. All receptors come from a human donor in good health.

The chain has TRBV7-9 and TRBJ1-1; D may be TRBD1 (6 bases). From germline, CDR1 is SEHNR and CDR2 FQNEAQ (reference sequence). The CDR3 is 13 residues long. V was pared by 3 bases and J by 6 bases, with 11 bases between. CDR3 protein: CASSFLTGAEAFF. CDR3 sequence (DNA): TGTGCCAGCAGCTTCCTGACAGGCGCTGAAGCTTTCTTT.

The chain combines TRBV7-3 with TRBJ2-7, with D perhaps matching TRBD1 (6 bases). V was clipped by 5 bases and J by 6 bases, with 14 bases between them. The CDR3 sequence is 13 residues long. Germline V gene data show CDR1 as SGHTA and CDR2 as FQGTGA. CDR3 sequence (DNA): TGTGCCAGCAGCCGAGGACAGAACGGCGAGCAGTACTTC. Translation gives CASSRGQNGEQYF.

CDR3 bases: TGTGCCAGCAGCTTTTACGGGATGGAAAACTACGAGCAGTACTTC. This sequence encodes CASSFYGMENYEQYF. The chain recombines TRBV11-2 with TRBJ2-7, with D possibly matching TRBD2 (5 bases). V lost 3 bases, J lost 3 bases, and 15 bases lay in between. The CDR3 consists of 15 residues. CDR1 is SGHAT, CDR2 FQNNGV, per germline.

This chain links TRBV29-1 with TRBJ2-3; 7 bases line up with TRBD2. The germline gives CDR1 SQVTM, CDR2 ANQGSEA. J gave up 0 bases and V 5 bases, and 8 bases lay outside the gene matches. This CDR3 region has 15 residues. CDR3 bases: TGCAGCGTTAGAAGCGGGAAAAAAAGCACAGATACGCAGTATTTT. Its translation: CSVRSGKKSTDTQYF.

V usage is TRBV7-9 and J usage is TRBJ2-7, with a tentative D call TRBD1 (5 bases). CDR3 length: 13 residues. V lost 2 bases to trimming and J lost 3 bases, with 8 bases between them. CDR1 is SEHNR, CDR2 FQNEAQ, per germline (reference sequence). The CDR3 nucleotides read TGTGCCAGCAGCTTAAGGGGCAGCTACGAGCAGTACTTC. It is translated as CASSLRGSYEQYF.

This rearrangement joins TRBV10-3 to TRBJ1-1; TRBD1 is a possible D gene (6 bases). Germline CDR1 reads ENHRY; CDR2 reads SYGVKD. The CDR3 totals 18 residues. V was cut by 0 bases and J by 4 bases, with 21 bases left in between. The CDR3 nucleotides read TGTGCCATCAGTGAGTCAGAACAGGGAAATACGGGGTCCACTGAAGCTTTCTTT. Protein sequence: CAISESEQGNTGSTEAFF.

Written as DNA, the CDR3 is TGTGCCAGCAGCTTATTGGGGCAGGTCTATGGCTACACCTTC. It yields the protein CASSLLGQVYGYTF. The chain carries TRBV7-3 and TRBJ1-2; D may be TRBD1 (5 bases). V lost 2 bases to trimming and J lost 4 bases, with 11 bases between them. CDR1 is SGHTA and CDR2 is FQGTGA in the germline V gene. The CDR3 covers 14 residues.

The chain couples TRBV29-1 to TRBJ1-1; perhaps TRBD1 as D (5 bases). Germline V gives CDR1 SQVTM, CDR2 ANQGSEA. This CDR3 comprises 10 residues. The CDR3 sequence is CRAGITEAFF. CDR3 DNA sequence: TGCAGAGCAGGGATTACTGAAGCTTTCTTT.

The rearrangement links TRBV13 to TRBJ2-1, with D unclear. This CDR3 is built from 11 residues. Trimming removed 0 bases from V and 10 bases from J, with 4 bases in between. Germline loops: CDR1 PRHDT, CDR2 FYEKMQ (reference sequence). The CDR3 nucleotides read TGTGCCAGCAGCTTAGGTCGGGAGCAGTTCTTC. Encoded protein: CASSLGREQFF.

The chain carries TRBV27 and TRBJ1-1, with D maybe TRBD1 (5 bases). V lost 5 bases and J 3 bases, leaving 13 bases between the germline ends. CDR1 is MNHEY and CDR2 is SMNVEV in the germline V gene (reference sequence). This CDR3 spans 14 amino acids. The CDR3 loop is CASSPGTFYTEAFF. The CDR3 coding sequence is TGTGCCAGCAGTCCCGGGACTTTTTACACTGAAGCTTTCTTT.

V gene TRBV7-9 combines with J gene TRBJ2-7; 7 bases agree with TRBD2. The CDR3 totals 13 residues. Germline CDR1 is SEHNR and CDR2 is FQNEAQ (reference sequence). V was clipped by 10 bases and J by 2 bases; unmatched bases: 8. The CDR3 reads CATHGGRAYEQYF. The DNA for the CDR3 is TGTGCCACCCATGGAGGGAGGGCCTACGAGCAGTACTTC.